The clone carrying this T cell receptor (beta chain) appeared a few times. Its target is unknown. This sample is part of a study of Ad26.COV2.S vaccination and SARS-CoV-2 variants. Study in general: The donor was enrolled in the Ad26.COV2.S arm of the COV1001 trial. Study-wide findings and caveats: Analyses of TCR breadth and depth may have underestimated total T cell responses. CD8+ and CD4+ T cells specific for spike reportedly responded with substantial breadth after vaccination.

Trimming cost V 2 bases and J 2 bases, with 6 bases left between them. CDR3 size: 12 residues. From germline, CDR1 is GTSNPN and CDR2 SVGIG (reference sequence). Treatment meaning: 19 received Ad26.COV2.S at low or high dose, single or two shots; roughly five received placebo; per-sample allocation not given. Samples analyzed were those drawn on day 63 after the first vaccine or placebo injection. Participants' vaccine, an Ad26 vector, delivered Wuhan-strain SARS-CoV-2 spike. Method: immunoSEQ multiplex PCR; TCRdb's copy keeps in-frame clones and lacks some. The sample lists roughly 250,000 clones; around 85% were seen once.

This sequence originates from a person aged 18-65 years who received the Ad26.COV2.S COVID-19 vaccine or a placebo. Here the sequenced sample was peripheral blood, taken in a trial of Ad26.COV2.S vaccine versus placebo. The chain joins TRBV30 to TRBJ2-5; D uncertain. CDR3 loop: CAWSPSQETQYF. As DNA, the CDR3 is TGTGCCTGGAGTCCCTCACAAGAGACCCAGTACTTC.